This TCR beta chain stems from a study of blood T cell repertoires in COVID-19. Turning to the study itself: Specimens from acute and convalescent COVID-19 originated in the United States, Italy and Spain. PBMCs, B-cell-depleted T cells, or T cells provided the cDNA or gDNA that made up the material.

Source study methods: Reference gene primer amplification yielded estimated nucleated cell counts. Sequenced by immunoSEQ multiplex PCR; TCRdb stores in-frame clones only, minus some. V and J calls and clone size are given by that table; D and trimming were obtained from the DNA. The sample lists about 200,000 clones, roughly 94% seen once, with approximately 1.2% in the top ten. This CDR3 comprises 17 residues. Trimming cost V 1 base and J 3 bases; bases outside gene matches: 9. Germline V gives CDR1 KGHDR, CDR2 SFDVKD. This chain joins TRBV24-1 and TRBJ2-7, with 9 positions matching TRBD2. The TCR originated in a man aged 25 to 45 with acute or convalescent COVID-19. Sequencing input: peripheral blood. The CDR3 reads CATSDFRLAGRIYEQYF. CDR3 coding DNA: TGTGCCACCAGTGATTTTAGGCTAGCGGGGAGGATCTACGAGCAGTACTTC.